The rows below give T cell receptor beta chains drawn from one sample of a study of T-cell memory formation after mild COVID-19. TCRdb reanalysed the 5' RACE reads using MiXCR and keeps one entry per CDR3 protein. Among about 130,000 distinct CDR3 sequences listed, 5% to 6.5% were seen once. Sequencing used PBMCs or a T cell subset sorted from them (not recorded which). These receptors came from an adult woman who had mild COVID-19 (a few samples of this study predate the infection). Cell type and time point are not known. The CDR3 runs from the conserved cysteine through the conserved F or W.

cdr3_aa cdr3_length v_call
CSVDPFRNTIYF 12 TRBV29-1
CAWRGALGNQPQHF 14 TRBV30
CSATTGVGQPQHF 13 TRBV20-1
CAISDFSAGSEQFF 14 TRBV10-3
CSARRDRLSGYTF 13 TRBV20-1
CASSPRQNTGELFF 14 TRBV7-3
CASSLEVSGTGPYF 14 TRBV5-1
CASSSGTSGTDTQYF 15 TRBV7-9
CSVEYQGSNEQFF 13 TRBV29-1
CASSLIQGANTEAFF 15 TRBV5-1
CASSERGRRGSADTQYF 17 TRBV6-1
CASRRGGDTQYF 12 TRBV2
CASSSREGRMNYEQYF 16 TRBV5-1
CASSLGTNQETQYF 14 TRBV5-1
CASRTFGGITSDTQYF 16 TRBV12-3/TRBV12-4
CSAPKPTGSIGNTIYF 16 TRBV20-1
CASSIRQTNTEAFF 14 TRBV12-3/TRBV12-4
CASSYGGPYSYNEQFF 16 TRBV6-6
CASSSGLANYGYTF 14 TRBV12-3/TRBV12-4
CASSQDRGRGEQFF 14 TRBV14
CSARKGQIMNTEAFF 15 TRBV20-1
CASRLQDRNYGYTF 14 TRBV7-2
CASRFRAWGQGAGTEAFF 18 TRBV11-2
CATSDWGAEGYEQYF 15 TRBV24-1
CASSFWGRADYGYTF 15 TRBV12-3/TRBV12-4
CASSQQGAGNQPQHF 15 TRBV7-2
CASSPMSGRRGGELFF 16 TRBV11-2